The entry below gives a single T cell receptor (beta chain) sequence along with its context. Its antigen is unknown. The record originates from a study of shared clonotypes between healthy human individuals. V was pared by 6 bases and J by 0 bases, with 9 bases between. In germline, CDR1 is SGDLS, CDR2 YYNGEE. CDR3 length: 14 residues. CD45RO-negative cells were positively selected for CCR7, leaving out terminally differentiated effector memory CD45RA+ cells. Study-level points and caveats: Naive CD4 clonotype sharing across a handful of donors was approximately 5%.

Sequencing used immunoSEQ multiplex PCR; TCRdb keeps in-frame clones, though not all of them. Of around 2,000,000 clones listed, approximately 94% were seen once; the top ten hold 1.5% to 2%. The chain carries TRBV9 and TRBJ2-2, with D perhaps matching TRBD2 (6 bases). The specimen was naive CD8+ T cells from PBMCs. The sequence was collected from a man between 18 and 35 years old in good health. Some clones in this sample may be carry-over from other donors' samples. The CDR3 region has the DNA TGTGCCAGCACCAGCGGGTCGAACACCGGGGAGCTGTTTTTT. The encoded protein is CASTSGSNTGELFF.